This is a list of T cell receptor beta chains from one sample in a study of blood T cell repertoires in COVID-19. Sequencing was performed with immunoSEQ multiplex PCR; in TCRdb, only in-frame clones are kept and a portion is missing. This sample has roughly 37,000 clones, with about three quarters found just once. Sequencing was done on a sample of peripheral blood. These receptor sequences come from a man in his sixties with acute or convalescent COVID-19. CDR3s include the opening cysteine and the closing phenylalanine or tryptophan. Fields, in order: V gene, D gene, clone size, J gene, CDR3 protein, CDR3 DNA. A D gene is named only where the DNA matches it firmly. The size field is filled for only some rows; it gives once, few, many or a size class.

>TRBV4-1|-|-|TRBJ1-5
CASSLVDNRNQPQHF
TGCGCCAGCAGCCTAGTGGACAATCGCAATCAGCCCCAGCATTTT
>TRBV7-9|TRBD2|-|TRBJ2-1
CASRPGLAGGYEQFF
TGTGCCAGCAGACCGGGACTAGCGGGAGGGTATGAGCAGTTCTTC
>TRBV5-5|-|-|TRBJ2-7
CASLTGATSYEQYF
TGTGCCAGCCTAACTGGGGCGACCTCCTACGAGCAGTACTTC
>TRBV6-5|-|-|TRBJ2-5
CASSYSRYQETQYF
TGTGCCAGCAGTTACAGTCGGTACCAAGAGACCCAGTACTTC
>TRBV2|TRBD2|-|TRBJ2-1
CASSVGGSSDEQFF
TGTGCCAGCAGTGTAGGCGGGAGTAGTGATGAGCAGTTCTTC
>TRBV7-2|-|once|TRBJ2-7
CASSTNYEQYF
TGTGCCAGCAGCACTAACTACGAGCAGTACTTC
>TRBV6-6|TRBD1|-|TRBJ1-4
CASQDRGYEKLFF
TGTGCCAGCCAGGACAGGGGATACGAAAAACTGTTTTTT
>TRBV29-1|TRBD2|once|TRBJ2-5
CSSGLTGGTQYF
TGCAGCTCAGGACTCACGGGGGGGACCCAGTACTTC
>TRBV6-1|TRBD1|-|TRBJ1-1
CASSEDGTGDLSIF
TGTGCCAGCAGTGAAGACGGGACAGGGGACTTGAGTATCTTT
>TRBV3-1/TRBV3-2|-|-|TRBJ1-3
CASSQGESAIYF
TGTGCCAGCAGCCAAGGAGAAAGCGCCATATATTTT
>TRBV11-3|-|-|TRBJ2-1
CASSLDEQGSNEQFF
TGTGCCAGCAGCTTAGATGAGCAGGGCTCCAATGAGCAGTTCTTC
>TRBV9|-|-|TRBJ2-1
CASSATSQYNEQFF
TGTGCCAGCAGCGCCACCTCACAGTACAATGAGCAGTTCTTC
>TRBV5-1|TRBD1|once|TRBJ1-6
CASSLGQAENSPLHF
TGCGCCAGCAGCCTGGGACAGGCCGAAAATTCACCCCTCCACTTT
>TRBV11-2|-|-|TRBJ1-5
CASSLEHINQPQHF
TGTGCCAGCAGCTTAGAACATATAAATCAGCCCCAGCATTTT
>TRBV12-3/TRBV12-4|-|-|TRBJ1-5
CASSRGNQPQHF
TGTGCCAGCAGTAGGGGAAATCAGCCCCAGCATTTT
>TRBV11-3|-|-|TRBJ2-3
CASSEGGSTDTQYF
TGTGCCAGCAGCGAAGGGGGAAGCACAGATACGCAGTATTTT
>TRBV10-3|-|once|TRBJ1-5
CAISDGGEPQHF
TGTGCCATCAGCGACGGGGGGGAACCCCAGCATTTT
>TRBV6-5|TRBD1|-|TRBJ2-7
CASSYRRTGSYEQYF
TGTGCCAGCAGTTATCGACGGACAGGGTCCTACGAGCAGTACTTC